The 16 T cell receptor beta chains given below trace back to one sample, sequenced in a study of T cells after yellow fever vaccination. TCRdb analysed the 5' RACE reads with MiXCR anew, one entry per CDR3 protein. Seen here are hundreds of thousands of distinct CDR3 sequences, about a sixth observed once, and the top ten hold roughly a sixth. The sequencing used PBMCs, collected about 5 days after the first yellow fever vaccination. The receptors were sampled from a man aged 18 to 35 who received the YFV17D yellow fever vaccine.

The V and J genes are TRBV7-6 and TRBJ1-6, with TRBD1 as a possible D gene (5 bases). Germline V lookup: CDR1 SGHVS, CDR2 FNYEAQ. The CDR3 length is 12 residues. Trimming removed 4 bases from V and 10 bases from J, with 8 bases in between. DNA of the CDR3: TGTGCCAGCAGCTCCCCAGGGTCACCCCTCCACTTT. Translating it yields CASSSPGSPLHF.

This sequence joins TRBV7-6 and TRBJ1-1, with D unresolved. This CDR3 spans 13 amino acids. Germline lookup yields CDR1 SGHVS and CDR2 FNYEAQ. V was cut by 0 bases and J by 8 bases, with 10 bases left in between. The CDR3 reads CASSLARELEAFF. In nucleotides, the CDR3 is TGTGCCAGCAGCTTAGCCCGGGAACTGGAAGCTTTCTTT.

The sample holds many counts of this clonotype. V gene TRBV15 combines with J gene TRBJ1-5; D unclear. This CDR3 contains 14 residues. Germline assignment: CDR1 LNHNV and CDR2 YYDKDF (reference sequence). The V end was cut by 2 bases, the J end by 4 bases, with 9 bases between. The CDR3, as DNA: TGTGCCACCAGCAGACCCCCGGGGAATCAGCCCCAGCATTTT. As protein: CATSRPPGNQPQHF.

Only a few counts were recorded for this clonotype. The rearrangement joins TRBV28 to TRBJ1-2; the D gene is possibly TRBD1 (6 bases). The V gene's germline CDR1 is MDHEN and CDR2 SYDVKM. This CDR3 spans 14 amino acids. V lost 5 bases, J lost 0 bases, and 10 bases lay in between. The CDR3, as DNA: TGTGCCAGCAGTCCTAGGACAGCTAACTATGGCTACACCTTC. As protein: CASSPRTANYGYTF.

This chain uses TRBV18 with TRBJ1-3; a weak D match, TRBD1 (6 bases). Germline V gives CDR1 KGHSH, CDR2 LQKENI. Trimming took off 3 bases at V and 0 bases at J, with 12 bases between the two ends. The CDR3 has 16 residues. Here the CDR3 reads CASSPGQSFSGNTIYF. The CDR3 coding sequence is TGTGCCAGCTCACCGGGACAATCCTTCTCTGGAAACACCATATATTTT.

The chain recombines TRBV5-1 with TRBJ2-7; D perhaps matches TRBD1 (6 bases). The CDR3 length is 15 residues. The V end lost 0 bases, the J end lost 2 bases, and 12 bases lay between the germline ends. Germline V gives CDR1 SGHRS, CDR2 YFSETQ. The CDR3 here is CASSLGDTRAYEQYF. The CDR3 DNA reads as TGCGCCAGCAGCTTGGGGGACACACGAGCCTACGAGCAGTACTTC.

The chain has TRBV4-3 and TRBJ1-1; TRBD1 agrees at 8 bases. With V trimmed by 1 base and J by 7 bases, 5 bases remained unmatched. The CDR3 is 14 amino acids. The V gene's germline CDR1 is LGHNA and CDR2 YSLEER. CDR3 residues: CASSQGTGWNEAFF. As DNA, the CDR3 is TGCGCCAGCAGCCAAGGGACAGGGTGGAATGAAGCTTTCTTT.

The chain uses TRBV20-1 and TRBJ2-5, with TRBD2 identical over 9 bases. Trimming at V came to 0 bases and at J to 4 bases, leaving 6 bases not matched to a gene. Germline CDR1 reads DFQATT; CDR2 reads SNEGSKA (reference sequence). This CDR3 has 15 amino acids. The CDR3 sequence: CSARDPNSGGETQYF. CDR3 in DNA: TGCAGTGCTAGAGATCCAAATAGCGGGGGAGAGACCCAGTACTTC.

This clonotype has more than one count but fewer than ten. The chain employs TRBV7-2 and TRBJ2-7; 7 positions match TRBD1. Germline lookup yields CDR1 SGHTA and CDR2 FQGNSA. The CDR3 is 16 residues long. V dropped 0 bases and J dropped 2; count of bases not matched to a gene: 7. The CDR3 reads CASSLASRGMTYEQYF. CDR3 DNA: TGTGCCAGCAGCTTAGCGTCCAGGGGGATGACCTACGAGCAGTACTTC.

This clonotype was observed a few times. The genes are TRBV5-1 and TRBJ2-5; D remains ambiguous. The germline V gene encodes CDR1 SGHRS and CDR2 YFSETQ. The CDR3 has 11 residues. V gave up 6 bases and J gave up 3 bases, with 6 bases separating them. The CDR3 sequence is CASTLKETQYF. The CDR3 DNA sequence: TGCGCCAGCACCCTGAAAGAGACCCAGTACTTC.

J is TRBJ2-3 and V is TRBV5-1; TRBD1 or TRBD2 may be the D gene (6 bases each). V dropped 6 bases and J dropped 4 bases, with 15 bases sitting between them. This CDR3 has 14 residues. Per germline, CDR1 SGHRS and CDR2 YFSETQ. The CDR3 sequence: CASNLLGGPDTQYF. CDR3 in DNA: TGCGCCAGCAACCTTCTAGGGGGGCCAGATACGCAGTATTTT.

CDR3 loop: CATSDPAQNEQFF. The CDR3 DNA reads TGTGCCACCAGTGACCCTGCACAGAATGAGCAGTTCTTC. V usage is TRBV24-1 and J usage is TRBJ2-1; D not certain. In germline, CDR1 is KGHDR, CDR2 SFDVKD. Trimming cost V 4 bases and J 7 bases, with 10 bases left between them. The CDR3 has 13 amino acids.

This sequence joins TRBV11-2 and TRBJ2-5; D assignment may be TRBD1 or TRBD2 (5 bases each). The V gene lost 1 base and the J gene lost 5 bases, with 23 bases spanning the gap. The CDR3 is 18 amino acids. Germline CDR1 reads SGHAT; CDR2 reads FQNNGV. The CDR3 region has the DNA TGTGCCAGCAGCTTAGGACTATACGGGGCCCCGGGCGGGGAGACCCAGTACTTC. Translated, it gives CASSLGLYGAPGGETQYF.

V gene TRBV15 combines with J gene TRBJ1-4; unclear D gene. V lost 0 bases and J lost 7, with 15 bases in between. The CDR3 has 16 residues. Per germline, CDR1 LNHNV and CDR2 YYDKDF (reference sequence). CDR3 in DNA: TGTGCCACCAGCAGAGATCTAGGAGGTTGGGGTGAAAAACTGTTTTTT. Translating it yields CATSRDLGGWGEKLFF.

This clonotype was observed once. This chain links TRBV5-1 with TRBJ1-6; D is perhaps TRBD1 (5 bases). CDR1 and CDR2 (germline): SGHRS, YFSETQ. The CDR3 runs to 13 residues. V was cut by 0 bases and J by 19 bases, with 17 bases left in between. CDR3 in DNA: TGCGCCAGCAGCTTGGGGGGACGTTTGCCCTTTCACTTT. Its protein is CASSLGGRLPFHF.

This CDR3 is CATSGISNQPQHF. Here the CDR3 DNA reads TGTGCCACCAGTGGGATTAGCAATCAGCCCCAGCATTTT. V usage is TRBV24-1 and J usage is TRBJ1-5; D is uncertain. CDR1 is KGHDR, CDR2 SFDVKD, per germline. The CDR3 consists of 13 residues. Trimming stripped 5 bases from V and 0 bases from J, with 4 bases between.